Sequencing of this T cell receptor (beta chain) was carried out in a study of PD-L1 blockade in urothelial cancer. Assay: immunoSEQ multiplex PCR; the TCRdb copy retains only in-frame clones and omits some. The sample has approximately 90,000 clones; roughly 84% are singletons. The time point denotes: pretreatment peripheral blood. The receptor's source is a man aged 55 to 70 with urothelial cancer. The sample here was PBMCs, taken around atezolizumab (anti-PD-L1) treatment.

The CDR3 DNA reads as TGTGCCAGCAGCTTAGTCGCGGGACAGGTAGAAGCGAACACCGGGGAGCTGTTTTTT. Amino acid sequence: CASSLVAGQVEANTGELFF. The rearrangement uses TRBV7-9 and TRBJ2-2; 8 positions match TRBD1. This CDR3 is built from 19 residues. V was pared by 1 base and J by 0 bases, with 10 bases of the junction left unmatched. CDR1 is SEHNR, CDR2 FQNEAQ, per germline (reference sequence).